This T cell receptor (beta chain) was documented in a study of blood T cell repertoires in COVID-19. TCRdb's table, derived via immunoSEQ multiplex PCR, lists solely in-frame clones and lacks some. The repertoire holds tens of thousands of clones, 75% to 90% seen once, with 0.4% in the top ten. The CDR3 is 22 amino acids. Trimming removed 0 bases from V and 3 bases from J, with 33 bases in between. Per germline, CDR1 SGHDN and CDR2 FVKESK. Sequenced input: peripheral blood. This receptor was identified in a human donor in a cohort sampled during active COVID-19. The J gene is TRBJ2-7, the V gene TRBV14; D possibly corresponds to TRBD2 (5 bases). The CDR3 DNA reads TGTGCCAGCAGCCAAGAGAAGGAAGAGCCCAAGACTAACCGAAAAGGCTTCTACGAGCAGTACTTC. Protein: CASSQEKEEPKTNRKGFYEQYF.